This record looks at one T cell receptor beta chain sequence and its context. The CDR3 regions of TCR beta were amplified from RNA transcripts. An initial round of RT-PCR targeting the TCR CDR3 relied on the HTBI primer set. TCRdb re-derived calls from the multiplex PCR reads in MiXCR, one entry per CDR3 protein. The sample lists around 580,000 distinct CDR3 sequences; roughly 50% were seen once. This sample was included in a study of T cells in Graves' hyperthyroidism and ophthalmopathy. Hyperthyroidism, newly diagnosed and lasting under 2 months, affected patients aged 18 to 65. Patients showing uncontrolled infection, other autoimmune disease, pregnancy or lactation were ineligible. Diagnosis relied on clinical symptoms, serum thyroxine and TRAb, thyroid ultrasound and orbital computed tomography. CDR1 is SGDLS and CDR2 is YYNGEE in the germline V gene. This CDR3 has 12 amino acids. The germline V and J ends were trimmed by 5 bases and 4 bases, with 9 bases remaining between them.

Material for sequencing was peripheral blood or thyroid tissue (not recorded which). V is TRBV9 and J is TRBJ2-5; D uncertain. This receptor was obtained from a woman aged 18-29 years with Graves' hyperthyroidism. CDR3 bases: TGTGCCAGCAGTTGGGCTGTAGAGACCCAGTACTTC. It yields the protein CASSWAVETQYF.